This TCR beta chain was identified during a study of cytomegalovirus exposure and HLA in healthy donors. Trimming took 3 bases from V and 3 from J, leaving 5 bases between them. The CDR3 is 13 amino acids. Germline-derived CDR1 and CDR2 are MDHEN and SYDVKM. A multiplex PCR was run with 60 Vbeta primers and 13 Jbeta primers. TCRdb's copy holds only in-frame clones and misses some; the assay was immunoSEQ multiplex PCR. This repertoire shows about 120,000 clones, around three quarters found once; its top ten account for approximately 8.4%. Findings and limits, study-wide: When analyzed later, a missense DCLRE1C variant was found to be linked to TCR beta V- and J-gene trimming.

About this clone: The antigen is undetermined.

This TCR derives from a young man in good health and CMV-seropositive. This chain links TRBV28 with TRBJ2-2; D unclear. Sequencing was done on a sample of PBMCs. CDR3 DNA sequence: TGTGCCAGCAGTTTGTCGGACACCGGGGAGCTGTTTTTT. Translated: CASSLSDTGELFF.